This T cell receptor beta chain was obtained from a study of blood T cell repertoires in COVID-19. Background on the study: In each case, the material was cDNA or gDNA derived from T cells, B-cell-depleted T cells, or PBMCs.

As processed by the authors: Estimated nucleated cell counts came from reference gene primer amplification. Data came from immunoSEQ multiplex PCR; TCRdb stores just in-frame clones and leaves some out. D and trimming come from the DNA, and the V and J calls and clone size come from that table. The sample lists 150,000 or so clones, about 86% occurring once. The CDR3 is made up of 13 amino acids. V lost 6 bases and J lost 0, with 6 bases in between. Germline CDR1 reads MDHEN; CDR2 reads SYDVKM. The source is a woman aged 60 to 75 with acute or convalescent COVID-19. The chain combines TRBV28 with TRBJ1-5; no definite D call. The sample taken for sequencing was peripheral blood. The chain's CDR3 is CASRDYSNQPQHF. In DNA form, the CDR3 reads TGTGCCAGCAGAGACTATAGCAATCAGCCCCAGCATTTT.